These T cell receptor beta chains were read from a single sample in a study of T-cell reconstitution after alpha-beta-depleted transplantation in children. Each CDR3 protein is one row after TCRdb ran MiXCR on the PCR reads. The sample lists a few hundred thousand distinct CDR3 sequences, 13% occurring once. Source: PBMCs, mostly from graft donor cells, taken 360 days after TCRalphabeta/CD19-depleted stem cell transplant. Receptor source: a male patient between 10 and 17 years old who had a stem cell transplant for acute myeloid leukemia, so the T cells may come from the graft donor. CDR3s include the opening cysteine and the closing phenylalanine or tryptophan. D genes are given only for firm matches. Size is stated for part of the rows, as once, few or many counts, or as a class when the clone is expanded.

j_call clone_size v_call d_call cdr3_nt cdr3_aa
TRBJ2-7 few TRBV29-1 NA TGCAGCGTTGAGGGGACAGCGGGAGTCTACGAGCAGTACTTC CSVEGTAGVYEQYF
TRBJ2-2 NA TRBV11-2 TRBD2 TGTGCCAGCAGCTTAGATGGCCTAGCGGGAGGATCGAACACCGGGGAGCTGTTTTTT CASSLDGLAGGSNTGELFF
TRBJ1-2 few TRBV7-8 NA TGTGCCAGCAGCTTAGAGCGGGGATCTGGCTACACCTTC CASSLERGSGYTF
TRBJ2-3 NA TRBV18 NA TGTGCCAGCTCACCACTTCCCCGAACGACAGATACGCAGTATTTT CASSPLPRTTDTQYF
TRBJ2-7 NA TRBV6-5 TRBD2 TGTGCCAGCAGTTACAGGACTAGCGGGAGTGGACACGAGCAGTACTTC CASSYRTSGSGHEQYF
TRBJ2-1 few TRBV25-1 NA TGTGCCAGCAGTGAGGTATTGACCTACAATGAGCAGTTCTTC CASSEVLTYNEQFF
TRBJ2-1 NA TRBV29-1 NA TGCAGCGTGAGGAGCAATGAGCAGTTCTTC CSVRSNEQFF
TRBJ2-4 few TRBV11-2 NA TGTGCCAGCAGCTTATGGGCCCCAACGACAGTAGCCAAAAACATTCAGTACTTC CASSLWAPTTVAKNIQYF
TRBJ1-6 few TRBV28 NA TGTGCCAGCAGTTTTAATATGAATTCACCCCTCCACTTT CASSFNMNSPLHF
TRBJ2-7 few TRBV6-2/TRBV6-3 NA TGTGCCAGCAGTTTTACCCCAAACCGGGACCTCTCCCACGAGCAGTACTTC CASSFTPNRDLSHEQYF
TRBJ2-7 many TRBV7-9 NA TGTGCCAGCAGCTTTGGCCCCTTAGGGCTCTACGAGCAGTACTTC CASSFGPLGLYEQYF
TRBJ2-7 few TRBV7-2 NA TGTGCCAGCAGCTCCACTTATTACAGGGTCTCCTACGAGCAGTACTTC CASSSTYYRVSYEQYF
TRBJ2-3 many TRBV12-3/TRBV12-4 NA TGTGCCAGCAGTTTACCCCAGGGGATTAGCACAGATACGCAGTATTTT CASSLPQGISTDTQYF
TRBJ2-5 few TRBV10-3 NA TGTGCCATCAGCCTAGCGTTTCAAGAGACCCAGTACTTC CAISLAFQETQYF
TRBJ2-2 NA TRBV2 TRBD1 TGTGCCAGCAGTGGACGGAGACAGGGAATCTACGGGGAGCTGTTTTTT CASSGRRQGIYGELFF
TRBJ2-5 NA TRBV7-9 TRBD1 TGTGCCAGCAGCTTGGGACAGGGGGCGATTGGCGAGACCCAGTACTTC CASSLGQGAIGETQYF
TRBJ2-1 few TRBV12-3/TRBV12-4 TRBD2 TGTGCCAGCAGTTTAAATCCCGTGTGGCTAGCGGGACCCTACAATGAGCAGTTCTTC CASSLNPVWLAGPYNEQFF
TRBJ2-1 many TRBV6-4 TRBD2 TGTGCCAGCAGTGACACTAGCGGCCGTAAGCAGTTCTTC CASSDTSGRKQFF
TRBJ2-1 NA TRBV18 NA TGTGCCAGCTCACCTCAACACGGGGGGCTCGATGAGCAGTTCTTC CASSPQHGGLDEQFF
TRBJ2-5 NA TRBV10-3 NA TGTGCCATCAGTGAAACAGGGACAGAGACCCAGTACTTC CAISETGTETQYF
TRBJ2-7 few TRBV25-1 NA TGTGCCAGCAGTGTTCTTAACACCGGACCGACAGTCTACGAGCAGTACTTC CASSVLNTGPTVYEQYF
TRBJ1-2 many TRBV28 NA TGTGCCAGCAGTTCTCATCCATCGGGGGTGGGAGGCTACACCTTC CASSSHPSGVGGYTF
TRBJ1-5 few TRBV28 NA TGTGCCAGCAGTTCCCCTTGGCATTTT CASSSPWHF
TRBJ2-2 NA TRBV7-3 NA TGTGCCAGCACCGAAAAGATGGGGAACACCGGGGAGCTGTTTTTT CASTEKMGNTGELFF
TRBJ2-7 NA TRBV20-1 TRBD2 TGCAGTGCTAGAAGCCGCCCGGGACTAGCGAGTGGTGAGCAGTACTTC CSARSRPGLASGEQYF